This paragraph covers one T cell receptor beta chain sequence. Those who participated ranged in age from roughly 18 to 100 years and resided in about two dozen US areas. This CDR3 spans 13 amino acids. Germline CDR1 DFQATT, CDR2 SNEGSKA (reference sequence). V was pared by 3 bases and J by 2 bases, with 11 bases between. This entry belongs to a study of blood T cell repertoires in COVID-19. The assay was immunoSEQ multiplex PCR, and TCRdb's table has in-frame clones only and misses some. The sample comprises over 200,000 clones, 90% of which are singletons, and roughly 16% rests with the top ten. This sequence joins TRBV20-1 and TRBJ2-7, with D perhaps TRBD2 (7 bases). Sequencing used PBMCs or T cells enriched from blood (not recorded which). This TCR was recovered from a man in his thirties or forties who had been exposed to COVID-19. The CDR3 DNA sequence: TGCAGTGCTAGTGGGGGGGGCCCCTACGAGCAGTACTTC. Protein: CSASGGGPYEQYF.